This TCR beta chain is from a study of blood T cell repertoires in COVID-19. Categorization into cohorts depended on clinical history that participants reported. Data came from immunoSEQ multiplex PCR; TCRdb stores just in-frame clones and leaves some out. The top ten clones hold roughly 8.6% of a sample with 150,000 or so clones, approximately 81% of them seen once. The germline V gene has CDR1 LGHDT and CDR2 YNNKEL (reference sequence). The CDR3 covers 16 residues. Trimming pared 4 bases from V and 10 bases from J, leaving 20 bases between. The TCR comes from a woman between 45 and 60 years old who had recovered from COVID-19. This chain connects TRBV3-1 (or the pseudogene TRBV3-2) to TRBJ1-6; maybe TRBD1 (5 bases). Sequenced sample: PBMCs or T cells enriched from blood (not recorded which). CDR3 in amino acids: CASSPSDWGGKSPLHF. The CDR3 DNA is TGTGCCAGCAGCCCCTCCGATTGGGGGGGTAAGTCACCCCTCCACTTT.